One and the same sample provided the 24 T cell receptor beta chains below, sequenced in a study of Ad26.COV2.S vaccination and SARS-CoV-2 variants. TCRdb keeps only in-frame clones here, not all; method: immunoSEQ multiplex PCR. Among about 240,000 clones listed, roughly 90% were seen once. Treatment specified: about 20 received Ad26.COV2.S at low or high dose, single or two shots; about 5 received placebo; per-sample allocation not given. Day 63 after the first vaccine or placebo injection was the time point for sampling. This specimen consisted of peripheral blood, obtained in a trial of Ad26.COV2.S vaccine versus placebo. The receptors originated from a person between 18 and 65 years old who received the Ad26.COV2.S COVID-19 vaccine or a placebo.

The chain couples TRBV4-3 to TRBJ1-5; D is uncertain. V was trimmed by 1 base and J by 6 bases, leaving 10 bases between them. Germline V lookup: CDR1 LGHNA, CDR2 YSLEER. The CDR3 sequence is 14 residues long. The CDR3 protein is CASSQGGVGQPQHF. In DNA form, the CDR3 reads TGCGCCAGCAGCCAAGGGGGTGTCGGTCAGCCCCAGCATTTT.

This rearrangement joins TRBV7-9 to TRBJ2-1, with D hard to call. This CDR3 region has 13 residues. In germline, CDR1 is SEHNR, CDR2 FQNEAQ (reference sequence). The V end lost 4 bases, the J end lost 6 bases, and 10 bases lay between the germline ends. CDR3 nucleotide sequence: TGTGCCAGCAGCTCTATAGCACTCAATGAGCAGTTCTTC. Translation gives CASSSIALNEQFF. Complete variable domain (other parts from reference TRBV7-9 and TRBJ2-1): DTGVSQNPRHKITKRGQNVTFRCDPISEHNRLYWYRQTLGQGPEFLTYFQNEAQLEKSRLLSDRFSAERPKGSFSTLEIQRTEQGDSAMYLCASSSIALNEQFFGPGTRLTVL.

This chain links TRBV28 with TRBJ2-1; D gene unclear. V lost 2 bases, J lost 7 bases, and 3 bases lay in between. The germline gives CDR1 MDHEN, CDR2 SYDVKM. This CDR3 comprises 11 residues. The CDR3 loop reads CASSLENEQFF. The CDR3, as DNA: TGTGCCAGCAGTTTAGAGAATGAGCAGTTCTTC.

This clone has a single count. The chain employs TRBV5-1 and TRBJ2-3, with 8 bases aligning to TRBD1. CDR1 is SGHRS and CDR2 is YFSETQ in the germline V gene. The CDR3 spans 15 residues. J gave up 3 bases and V 7 bases, and 10 bases lay outside the gene matches. CDR3 protein: CASQSRGLLTDTQYF. The CDR3 DNA follows: TGCGCCAGCCAGTCCAGGGGGCTTTTGACAGATACGCAGTATTTT.

The V call is TRBV4-3, the J call TRBJ2-7; no firm D call. This CDR3 comprises 14 residues. CDR1 LGHNA and CDR2 YSLEER come from the germline V gene. Trimming shortened V by 1 base and J by 0 bases, and 7 bases separated the two germline ends. The CDR3: CASSQALSSYEQYF. CDR3 coding DNA: TGCGCCAGCAGCCAAGCCTTGAGCTCCTACGAGCAGTACTTC.

The chain is built from TRBV25-1 and TRBJ1-1; D is uncertain. CDR1 and CDR2 from the germline V gene are MGHDK and SYGVNS. Trimming cost V 3 bases and J 3 bases, with 5 bases left between them. The CDR3 has 12 amino acids. This chain's CDR3 is CASSEVDTEAFF. In DNA form, the CDR3 reads TGTGCCAGCAGTGAGGTGGACACTGAAGCTTTCTTT.

This clone was observed a few times. The chain recombines TRBV25-1 with TRBJ1-6, with 11 nucleotides matching TRBD1. Trimming removed 3 bases from V and 10 bases from J; junction bases left unmatched: 8. This CDR3 is built from 16 residues. Germline V CDR1 and CDR2: MGHDK, SYGVNS. The CDR3 DNA reads as TGTGCCAGCAGTGATGGACAGGGGGCGCCGGGGTCACCCCTCCACTTT. Protein product: CASSDGQGAPGSPLHF.

This rearrangement joins TRBV24-1 to TRBJ2-7, with D tentatively TRBD2 (5 bases). V lost 4 bases and J lost 4, with 7 bases in between. This CDR3 has 12 amino acids. Germline values: CDR1 KGHDR, CDR2 SFDVKD. The chain's CDR3 is CATSDTGYEQYF. Here the CDR3 DNA reads TGTGCCACCAGTGACACGGGGTACGAGCAGTACTTC.

V gene TRBV5-1 combines with J gene TRBJ1-1, with D unresolved. The CDR3 spans 14 residues. V gave up 4 bases and J gave up 0 bases, with 10 bases separating them. Looked up from germline, CDR1 is SGHRS and CDR2 is YFSETQ. Here the CDR3 reads CASSGHSMNTEAFF. In nucleotides, the CDR3 is TGCGCCAGCAGCGGGCATTCAATGAACACTGAAGCTTTCTTT.

This chain uses TRBV6-2 or TRBV6-3 with TRBJ1-5, with D hard to call. The V and J ends lost 5 bases and 1 base respectively, with 9 bases between them. Germline V gene data show CDR1 as MNHEY and CDR2 as SVGEGT. The CDR3 totals 14 residues. CDR3 in DNA: TGTGCCAGCAGTACTCTATTAAGCAATCAGCCCCAGCATTTT. It is translated as CASSTLLSNQPQHF.

This clone was observed once. The rearrangement uses TRBV30 and TRBJ2-1; 10 bases agree with TRBD2. Germline CDR1 is GTSNPN and CDR2 is SVGIG (reference sequence). The CDR3 extends over 17 amino acids. Losses at the gene ends were 1 base for V and 3 bases for J; bases not matched to a gene: 9. The CDR3 region is CAWSDTSGVGYYNEQFF. DNA for the CDR3: TGTGCCTGGAGTGATACTAGCGGGGTAGGATACTACAATGAGCAGTTCTTC.

The V call is TRBV27, the J call TRBJ2-7; a possible D gene is TRBD2 (5 bases). This CDR3 has 13 residues. CDR1 is MNHEY and CDR2 is SMNVEV in the germline V gene (reference sequence). V lost 3 bases to trimming and J lost 6 bases, with 12 bases between them. CDR3 bases: TGTGCCAGCAGTTTTGGAGGAGGCGTCGAGCAGTACTTC. It encodes CASSFGGGVEQYF.

The chain uses TRBV7-2 and TRBJ1-2, with D unclear. The CDR3 runs 14 residues. Germline CDR1 is SGHTA and CDR2 is FQGNSA. V gave up 4 bases and J gave up 4 bases, with 13 bases separating them. CDR3 region: CASSYGRESYGYTF. The DNA for the CDR3 is TGTGCCAGCAGCTACGGACGGGAATCCTATGGCTACACCTTC.

The chain has TRBV28 and TRBJ2-3; D uncertain. This CDR3 comprises 13 residues. V dropped 7 bases and J dropped 1 base, with 9 bases sitting between them. Germline V gives CDR1 MDHEN, CDR2 SYDVKM. The CDR3 nucleotides read TGTGCCAGCACGGGTTCGGGCACAGATACGCAGTATTTT. It specifies CASTGSGTDTQYF. The whole variable domain, remainder taken from reference TRBV28 and TRBJ2-3, is DVKVTQSSRYLVKRTGEKVFLECVQDMDHENMFWYRQDPGLGLRLIYFSYDVKMKEKGDIPEGYSVSREKKERFSLILESASTNQTSMYLCASTGSGTDTQYFGPGTRLTVL.

V gene TRBV28 combines with J gene TRBJ2-7, with 10 bases aligning to TRBD1. The CDR3 totals 17 residues. Germline V gives CDR1 MDHEN, CDR2 SYDVKM. Unmatched junction bases numbered 9, after V lost 1 base and J lost 3 bases. CDR3 amino acids: CASSLFRGGQGNYEQYF. DNA for the CDR3: TGTGCCAGCAGTTTATTTCGGGGGGGACAGGGGAACTACGAGCAGTACTTC.

The J gene is TRBJ2-2, the V gene TRBV11-1; 8 bases are shared with TRBD1. With 5 bases clipped from V and 4 bases from J, the junction kept 3 bases outside the gene matches. The CDR3 runs to 14 residues. Germline loops: CDR1 SGHAT, CDR2 FQDESV (reference sequence). The CDR3, as DNA: TGTGCCAGCAGCCTCACAGGGGGCACCGGGGAGCTGTTTTTT. Encoded protein: CASSLTGGTGELFF. The variable domain in full, with the rest retrieved from reference TRBV11-1 and TRBJ2-2, is EAEVAQSPRYKITEKSQAVAFWCDPISGHATLYWYRQILGQGPELLVQFQDESVVDDSQLPKDRFSAERLKGVDSTLKIQPAELGDSAMYLCASSLTGGTGELFFGEGSRLTVL.

The chain couples TRBV28 to TRBJ1-2; possibly TRBD1 for D (5 bases). This CDR3 spans 15 amino acids. V lost 3 bases and J lost 8, with 19 bases in between. Per the germline V gene, CDR1 is MDHEN and CDR2 is SYDVKM. In DNA, the CDR3 is TGTGCCAGCAGTTTCCCCCCGGGGGTGGGCGAAGGCTACACCTTC. Translating it yields CASSFPPGVGEGYTF.

The genes are TRBV12-3 or TRBV12-4 and TRBJ2-7; no clear D gene. This CDR3 has 12 residues. V lost 2 bases to trimming and J lost 1 base, with 3 bases between them. CDR3 DNA sequence: TGTGCCAGCAGTTTATTATCCTACGAGCAGTACTTC. Translation gives CASSLLSYEQYF.

The CDR3 nucleotides are TGTGCCAGTAAGGACAGGCAGAACACCGGGGAGCTGTTTTTT. Residues: CASKDRQNTGELFF. The chain links TRBV19 to TRBJ2-2; 7 bases agree with TRBD1. The CDR3 extends over 14 amino acids. Looked up from germline, CDR1 is LNHDA and CDR2 is SQIVND (reference sequence). Losses at the gene ends were 7 bases for V and 1 base for J; bases not matched to a gene: 3. Full variable domain (outside the CDR3, taken from reference TRBV19 and TRBJ2-2): DGGITQSPKYLFRKEGQNVTLSCEQNLNHDAMYWYRQDPGQGLRLIYYSQIVNDFQKGDIAEGYSVSREKKESFPLTVTSAQKNPTAFYLCASKDRQNTGELFFGEGSRLTVL.

This clone was observed a handful of times. The chain has TRBV7-9 and TRBJ1-1, with D unresolved. Germline values: CDR1 SEHNR, CDR2 FQNEAQ (reference sequence). The length of the CDR3 is 12 residues. V was pared by 6 bases and J by 1 base, with 6 bases between. CDR3 DNA: TGTGCCAGCAGAGGGCGGAACACTGAAGCTTTCTTT. Translated: CASRGRNTEAFF. The variable domain in full, with the rest retrieved from reference TRBV7-9 and TRBJ1-1, is DTGVSQNPRHKITKRGQNVTFRCDPISEHNRLYWYRQTLGQGPEFLTYFQNEAQLEKSRLLSDRFSAERPKGSFSTLEIQRTEQGDSAMYLCASRGRNTEAFFGQGTRLTVV.

This rearrangement joins TRBV18 to TRBJ2-5, with unresolved D. V was cut by 1 base and J by 4 bases, with 4 bases left in between. CDR1 KGHSH and CDR2 LQKENI come from the germline V gene. The CDR3 sequence is 12 residues long. The CDR3 DNA follows: TGTGCCAGCTCACCACTACTAGAGACCCAGTACTTC. Its protein is CASSPLLETQYF. Full variable domain (outside the CDR3, taken from reference TRBV18 and TRBJ2-5): NAGVMQNPRHLVRRRGQEARLRCSPMKGHSHVYWYRQLPEEGLKFMVYLQKENIIDESGMPKERFSAEFPKEGPSILRIQQVVRGDSAAYFCASSPLLETQYFGPGTRLLVL.

This chain uses TRBV5-1 with TRBJ2-6; the D is unclear. The CDR3 extends over 15 amino acids. Trimming removed 4 bases from V and 4 bases from J, with 12 bases in between. Germline V gene sequence: CDR1 SGHRS, CDR2 YFSETQ. CDR3 in amino acids: CASSPRVAGANVLTF. The CDR3 bases are TGCGCCAGCAGCCCTAGGGTCGCCGGGGCCAACGTCCTGACTTTC.

The gene calls are TRBV5-3 and TRBJ1-6; no clear D gene. TRBV5-3 belongs to the ORF category, with a function that is uncertain. The ends were cut back, 0 bases at V and 9 bases at J, with 10 bases in the middle. The CDR3 extends over 14 amino acids. CDR3 sequence reads: CARSLVSDPSPLHF. The CDR3, as DNA: TGTGCCAGAAGCTTGGTTTCAGATCCTTCACCCCTCCACTTT.

V usage is TRBV19 and J usage is TRBJ1-1; D is unclear. This CDR3 contains 14 residues. The V and J ends lost 3 bases and 0 bases respectively, with 8 bases between them. The germline V gene has CDR1 LNHDA and CDR2 SQIVND (reference sequence). The CDR3 DNA sequence: TGTGCCAGTAGTATTCAGGACCTGAACACTGAAGCTTTCTTT. It specifies CASSIQDLNTEAFF. Complete variable domain (other parts from reference TRBV19 and TRBJ1-1): DGGITQSPKYLFRKEGQNVTLSCEQNLNHDAMYWYRQDPGQGLRLIYYSQIVNDFQKGDIAEGYSVSREKKESFPLTVTSAQKNPTAFYLCASSIQDLNTEAFFGQGTRLTVV.